This passage covers 12 T cell receptor beta chains from one sample sequenced in a study of cytomegalovirus exposure and HLA in healthy donors. Profiled with immunoSEQ multiplex PCR; TCRdb holds only in-frame clones, not every one. Altogether some 110,000 clones are present, about 85% being singletons, with the ten largest covering less than 2%. Sequencing input: PBMCs. Source of these receptors: a young woman in good health and CMV-seropositive.

The rearrangement uses TRBV27 and TRBJ2-3, with TRBD2 identical over 11 bases. Germline CDR1 and CDR2: MNHEY and SMNVEV (reference sequence). The CDR3 runs 13 residues. V lost 6 bases, J lost 6 bases, and 2 bases stayed unmatched. CDR3 in DNA: TGTGCCAGCAGGACTAGCGGGGAGGATACGCAGTATTTT. Its translation is CASRTSGEDTQYF.

This chain joins TRBV10-2 and TRBJ2-7, with TRBD1 as a possible D gene (6 bases). The CDR3 contains 12 residues. The germline CDR1 and CDR2 sequences are WSHSY and SAAADI. The germline V and J ends were trimmed by 5 bases and 3 bases, with 8 bases remaining between them. This CDR3 reads CASSPRGYEQYV. DNA of the CDR3: TGCGCCAGCAGTCCCAGGGGCTACGAGCAGTACGTC.

The DNA for the CDR3 is TGTGCCAGCAGCTTTACGGGGGACAGCACAGATACGCAGTATTTT. It codes for CASSFTGDSTDTQYF. The rearrangement joins TRBV11-2 to TRBJ2-3; a possible D gene is TRBD2 (6 bases). The CDR3 is 15 residues long. Per germline, CDR1 SGHAT and CDR2 FQNNGV. V lost 3 bases to trimming and J lost 0 bases, with 10 bases between them.

CDR3 in DNA: TGTGCCAGCAGCTTAGAACAGAACACTGAAGCTTTCTTT. Translating gives CASSLEQNTEAFF. This chain uses TRBV7-9 with TRBJ1-1; D gene uncertain. CDR1 SEHNR and CDR2 FQNEAQ come from the germline V gene (reference sequence). This CDR3 is 13 amino acids long. The V end was cut by 1 base, the J end by 1 base, with 4 bases between.

The chain employs TRBV29-1 and TRBJ1-1; no definite D call. This CDR3 comprises 13 residues. Germline V CDR1 and CDR2: SQVTM, ANQGSEA. The germline V and J ends were trimmed by 3 bases and 0 bases, with 8 bases remaining between them. The CDR3 protein is CSVERPMNTEAFF. In nucleotides, the CDR3 is TGCAGCGTTGAGCGGCCTATGAACACTGAAGCTTTCTTT.

The chain recombines TRBV27 with TRBJ1-5, with TRBD1 identical over 10 bases. In germline, CDR1 is MNHEY, CDR2 SMNVEV (reference sequence). V lost 4 bases to trimming and J lost 4 bases; unmatched junction nucleotides: 7. This CDR3 comprises 16 residues. CDR3 residues: CASSSHRDRGNQPQHF. The CDR3, as DNA: TGTGCCAGCAGTTCTCACCGGGACAGGGGAAATCAGCCCCAGCATTTT.

The chain carries TRBV11-2 and TRBJ2-7; weak D call: TRBD1 (6 bases). Germline assignment: CDR1 SGHAT and CDR2 FQNNGV. The V end was cut by 3 bases, the J end by 2 bases, with 11 bases between. This CDR3 region has 14 residues. The CDR3 sequence: CASSLGQDAYEQYF. In nucleotides, the CDR3 is TGTGCCAGCAGCTTGGGACAAGATGCCTACGAGCAGTACTTC.

The rearrangement uses TRBV6-1 and TRBJ1-6, with 8 bases lining up with TRBD1. The germline CDR1 and CDR2 sequences are MNHNS and SASEGT. CDR3 length: 15 residues. Trimming cost V 7 bases and J 7 bases; bases outside gene matches: 9. In DNA form, the CDR3 reads TGTGCCAGCACCGAAACAGGGGGGAGAAATTCACCCCTCCACTTT. Protein product: CASTETGGRNSPLHF.

The chain recombines TRBV5-1 with TRBJ2-3; TRBD2 matches at 12 bases. CDR1 and CDR2 (germline): SGHRS, YFSETQ. Germline trimming cut 5 bases from V and 2 bases from J; bases unmatched to any gene: 3. The CDR3 length is 15 residues. CDR3 DNA sequence: TGCGCCAGCAGAGGACTAGCGGGGCCCACAGATACGCAGTATTTT. Its protein is CASRGLAGPTDTQYF. The complete variable domain, with remaining parts taken from reference TRBV5-1 and TRBJ2-3, reads KAGVTQTPRYLIKTRGQQVTLSCSPISGHRSVSWYQQTPGQGLQFLFEYFSETQRNKGNFPGRFSGRQFSNSRSEMNVSTLELGDSALYLCASRGLAGPTDTQYFGPGTRLTVL.

The CDR3 sequence: CASSPASSNTGELFF. CDR3 sequence (DNA): TGTGCCAGCAGTCCGGCTAGCTCGAACACCGGGGAGCTGTTTTTT. V is TRBV2 and J is TRBJ2-2; perhaps TRBD2 as D (5 bases). Germline CDR1 is SNHLY and CDR2 is FYNNEI. This CDR3 region has 15 residues. Trimming stripped 5 bases from V and 0 bases from J, with 10 bases between.

CDR3 protein: CASSSTGGADGYTF. The DNA for the CDR3 is TGTGCCAGCAGTTCGACAGGGGGCGCCGATGGCTACACCTTC. The rearrangement joins TRBV7-6 to TRBJ1-2; 10 nucleotides line up with TRBD1. V gave up 6 bases and J gave up 6 bases; unmatched junction bases: 7. Germline V gene sequence: CDR1 SGHVS, CDR2 FNYEAQ. The CDR3 is 14 residues long.

The gene calls are TRBV4-3 and TRBJ2-7; 10 bases fit TRBD1. Trimming cost V 3 bases and J 2 bases; bases outside gene matches: 10. Germline V CDR1 and CDR2: LGHNA, YSLEER. CDR3 length equals 17 residues. The CDR3 nucleotides read TGCGCCAGCAGCCATGAACGGACAGGGGGGACCCCCTACGAGCAGTACGTC. It specifies CASSHERTGGTPYEQYV.